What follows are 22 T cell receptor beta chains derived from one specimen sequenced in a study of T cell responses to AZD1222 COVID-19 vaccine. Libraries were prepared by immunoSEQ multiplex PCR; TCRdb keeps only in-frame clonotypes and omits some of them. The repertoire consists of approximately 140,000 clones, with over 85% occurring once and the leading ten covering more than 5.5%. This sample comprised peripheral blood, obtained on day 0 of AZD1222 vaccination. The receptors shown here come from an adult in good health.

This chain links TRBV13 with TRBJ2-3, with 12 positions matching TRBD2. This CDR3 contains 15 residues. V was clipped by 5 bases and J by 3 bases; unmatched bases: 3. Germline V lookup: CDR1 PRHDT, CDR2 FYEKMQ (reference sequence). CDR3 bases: TGTGCCAGCAGCACGACTAGCGGGAGAACAGATACGCAGTATTTT. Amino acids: CASSTTSGRTDTQYF.

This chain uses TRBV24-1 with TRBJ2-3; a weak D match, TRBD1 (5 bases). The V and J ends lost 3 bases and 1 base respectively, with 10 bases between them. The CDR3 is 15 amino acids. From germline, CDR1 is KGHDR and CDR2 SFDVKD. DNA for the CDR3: TGTGCCACCAGTGATCCGGACACCCGCACAGATACGCAGTATTTT. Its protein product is CATSDPDTRTDTQYF.

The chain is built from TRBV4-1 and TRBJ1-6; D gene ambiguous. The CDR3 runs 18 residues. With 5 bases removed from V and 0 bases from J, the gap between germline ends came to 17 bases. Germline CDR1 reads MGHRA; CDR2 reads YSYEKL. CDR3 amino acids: CASSDPGRASSYNSPLHF. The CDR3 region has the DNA TGCGCCAGCAGCGACCCTGGACGGGCCAGCTCCTATAATTCACCCCTCCACTTT.

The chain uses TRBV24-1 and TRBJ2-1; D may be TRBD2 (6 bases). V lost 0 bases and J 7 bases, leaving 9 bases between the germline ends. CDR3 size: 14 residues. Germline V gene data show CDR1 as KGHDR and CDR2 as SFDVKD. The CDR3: CATSDLGGKNEQFF. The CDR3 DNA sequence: TGTGCCACCAGTGATTTGGGGGGGAAGAATGAGCAGTTCTTC.

CDR3 protein: CASSSYPGAGWAFF. The CDR3 bases are TGTGCCAGCAGTTCCTATCCAGGGGCCGGTTGGGCTTTCTTT. V is TRBV28 and J is TRBJ1-1, with TRBD1 as a possible D gene (6 bases). V was trimmed by 4 bases and J by 11 bases, leaving 20 bases between them. This CDR3 region has 14 residues. Germline CDR1 MDHEN, CDR2 SYDVKM.

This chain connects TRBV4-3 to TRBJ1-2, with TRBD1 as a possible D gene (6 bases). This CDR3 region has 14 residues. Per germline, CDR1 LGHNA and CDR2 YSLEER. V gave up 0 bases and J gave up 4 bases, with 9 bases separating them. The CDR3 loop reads CASSQDGGPYGYTF. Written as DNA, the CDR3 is TGCGCCAGCAGCCAAGATGGGGGGCCCTATGGCTACACCTTC.

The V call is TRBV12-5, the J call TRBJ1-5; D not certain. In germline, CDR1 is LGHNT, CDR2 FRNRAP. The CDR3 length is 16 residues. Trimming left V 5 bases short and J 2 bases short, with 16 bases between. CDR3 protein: CASGLYGPGGNQPQHF. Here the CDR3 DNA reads TGTGCTAGTGGTCTTTACGGACCTGGGGGCAATCAGCCCCAGCATTTT.

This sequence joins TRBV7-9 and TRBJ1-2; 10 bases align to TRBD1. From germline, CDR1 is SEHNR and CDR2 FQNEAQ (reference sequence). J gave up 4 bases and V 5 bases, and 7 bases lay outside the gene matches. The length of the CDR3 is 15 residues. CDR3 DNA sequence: TGTGCCAGCAGCGTGACAGGGGGCGCAATCTATGGCTACACCTTC. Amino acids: CASSVTGGAIYGYTF. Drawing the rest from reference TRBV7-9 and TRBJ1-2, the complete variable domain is DTGVSQNPRHKITKRGQNVTFRCDPISEHNRLYWYRQTLGQGPEFLTYFQNEAQLEKSRLLSDRFSAERPKGSFSTLEIQRTEQGDSAMYLCASSVTGGAIYGYTFGSGTRLTVV.

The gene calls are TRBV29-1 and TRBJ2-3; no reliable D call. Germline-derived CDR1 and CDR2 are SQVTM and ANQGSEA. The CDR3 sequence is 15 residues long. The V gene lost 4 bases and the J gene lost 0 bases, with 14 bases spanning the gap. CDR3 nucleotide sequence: TGCAGCGTTGGAGCAAAACCTTCTAGCACAGATACGCAGTATTTT. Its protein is CSVGAKPSSTDTQYF.

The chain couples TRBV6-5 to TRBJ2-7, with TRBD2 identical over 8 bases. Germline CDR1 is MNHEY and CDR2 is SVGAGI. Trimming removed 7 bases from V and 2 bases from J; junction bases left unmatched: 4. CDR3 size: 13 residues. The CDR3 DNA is TGTGCCAGCAAGCGGGAGCGGACCTACGAGCAGTACTTC. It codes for CASKRERTYEQYF.

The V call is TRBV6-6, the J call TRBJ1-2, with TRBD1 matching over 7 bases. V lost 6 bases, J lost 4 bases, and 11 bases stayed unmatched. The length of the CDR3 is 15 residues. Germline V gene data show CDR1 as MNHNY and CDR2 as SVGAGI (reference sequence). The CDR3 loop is CASSLLQGISYGYTF. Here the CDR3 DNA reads TGTGCCAGCAGCCTATTACAGGGGATTTCCTATGGCTACACCTTC.

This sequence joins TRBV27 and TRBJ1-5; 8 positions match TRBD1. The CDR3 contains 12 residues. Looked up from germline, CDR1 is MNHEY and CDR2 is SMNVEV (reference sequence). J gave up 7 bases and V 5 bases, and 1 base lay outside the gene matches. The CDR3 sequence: CASSGQGQPQHF. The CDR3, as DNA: TGTGCCAGCAGTGGACAGGGCCAGCCCCAGCATTTT.

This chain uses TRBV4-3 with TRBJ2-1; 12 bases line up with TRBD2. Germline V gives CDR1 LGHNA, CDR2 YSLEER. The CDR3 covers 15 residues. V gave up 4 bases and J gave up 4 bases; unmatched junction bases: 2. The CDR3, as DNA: TGCGCCAGCAGCCCCGGACTAGCGGGGTACAATGAGCAGTTCTTC. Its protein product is CASSPGLAGYNEQFF.

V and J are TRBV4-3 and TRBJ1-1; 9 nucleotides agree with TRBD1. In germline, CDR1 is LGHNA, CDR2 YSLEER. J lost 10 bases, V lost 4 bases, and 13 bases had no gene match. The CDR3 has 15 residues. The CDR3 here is CASSRRTGDEGGAFF. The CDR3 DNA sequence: TGCGCCAGCAGCCGACGGACAGGGGACGAGGGGGGAGCTTTCTTT.

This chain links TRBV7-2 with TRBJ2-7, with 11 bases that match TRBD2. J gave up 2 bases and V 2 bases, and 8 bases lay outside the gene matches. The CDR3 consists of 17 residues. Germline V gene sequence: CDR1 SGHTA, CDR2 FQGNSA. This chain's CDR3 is CASSLRAGTSGPYEQYF. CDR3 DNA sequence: TGTGCCAGCAGCTTAAGGGCCGGGACTAGCGGCCCCTACGAGCAGTACTTC.

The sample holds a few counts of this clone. CDR3 sequence reads: CASSPAPGQGGEKLFF. The CDR3 DNA is TGTGCCAGCAGTCCTGCACCGGGACAGGGGGGAGAAAAACTGTTTTTT. J is TRBJ1-4 and V is TRBV6-4; 11 nucleotides align to TRBD1. The CDR3 has 16 amino acids. With 5 bases clipped from V and 8 bases from J, the junction kept 10 bases outside the gene matches. Germline V gene lookup returns CDR1 MRHNA and CDR2 SNTAGT.

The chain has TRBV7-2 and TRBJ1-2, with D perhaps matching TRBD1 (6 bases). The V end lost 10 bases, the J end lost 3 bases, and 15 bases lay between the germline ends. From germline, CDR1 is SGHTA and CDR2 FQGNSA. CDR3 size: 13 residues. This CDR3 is CATSGGAHYGYTF. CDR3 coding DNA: TGTGCCACCTCGGGGGGCGCCCACTATGGCTACACCTTC.

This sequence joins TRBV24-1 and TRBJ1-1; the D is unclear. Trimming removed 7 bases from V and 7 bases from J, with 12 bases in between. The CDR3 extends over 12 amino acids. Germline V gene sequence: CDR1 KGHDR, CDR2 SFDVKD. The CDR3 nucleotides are TGTGCCACCAGAAGTGACGGGCATGAAGCTTTCTTT. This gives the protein CATRSDGHEAFF.

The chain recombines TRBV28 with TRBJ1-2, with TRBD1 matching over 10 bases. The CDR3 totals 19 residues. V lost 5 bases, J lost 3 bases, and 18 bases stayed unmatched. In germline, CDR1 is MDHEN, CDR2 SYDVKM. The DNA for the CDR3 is TGTGCCAGCAGTAGCTCGGGACAGGGGCGTAGTAGGGAGGACTATGGCTACACCTTC. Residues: CASSSSGQGRSREDYGYTF.

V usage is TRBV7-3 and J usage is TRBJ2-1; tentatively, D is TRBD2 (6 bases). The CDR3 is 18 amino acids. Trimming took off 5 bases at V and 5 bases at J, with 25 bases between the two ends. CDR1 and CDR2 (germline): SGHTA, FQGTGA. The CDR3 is CASSLTGRGTSSHNEQFF. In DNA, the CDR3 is TGTGCCAGCAGCCTCACCGGACGGGGGACGAGTAGCCACAATGAGCAGTTCTTC.

The CDR3 here is CASSSGQGQETQYF. Here the CDR3 DNA reads TGTGCCAGCAGCTCAGGACAGGGTCAAGAGACCCAGTACTTC. J is TRBJ2-5 and V is TRBV7-9; 8 bases are shared with TRBD1. Trimming at V came to 4 bases and at J to 2 bases, leaving 3 bases not matched to a gene. Germline V gene data show CDR1 as SEHNR and CDR2 as FQNEAQ (reference sequence). The length of the CDR3 is 14 residues.

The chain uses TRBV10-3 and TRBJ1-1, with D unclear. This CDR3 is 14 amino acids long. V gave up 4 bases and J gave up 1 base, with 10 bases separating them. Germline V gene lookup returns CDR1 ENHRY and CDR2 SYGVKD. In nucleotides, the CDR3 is TGTGCCATCAGTGGTGCAGGCTGGAACACTGAAGCTTTCTTT. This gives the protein CAISGAGWNTEAFF.